A single sample is the source of the 4 T cell receptor beta chains below, sequenced in a study of blood T cell repertoires in COVID-19. Repertoires were generated with immunoSEQ multiplex PCR, while TCRdb's copy carries only in-frame clones and drops some. The table records 90,000 to 120,000 clones, 75% to 90% of them present only once. Sequencing was performed on peripheral blood. These receptor sequences come from a man aged 55 to 70 with acute or convalescent COVID-19.

The chain uses TRBV2 and TRBJ1-3; tentative D call: TRBD1 (5 bases). The CDR3 extends over 13 amino acids. The V gene's germline CDR1 is SNHLY and CDR2 FYNNEI. Trimming took off 8 bases at V and 11 bases at J, with 19 bases between the two ends. The CDR3 nucleotides read TGTGCCAGCTTCGGGGGACTGTTTATCCCCATATATTTT. This translates into CASFGGLFIPIYF. Full variable domain (outside the CDR3, taken from reference TRBV2 and TRBJ1-3): EPEVTQTPSHQVTQMGQEVILRCVPISNHLYFYWYRQILGQKVEFLVSFYNNEISEKSEIFDDQFSVERPDGSNFTLKIRSTKLEDSAMYFCASFGGLFIPIYFGEGSWLTVV.

This chain connects TRBV19 to TRBJ1-2; D gene ambiguous. V lost 5 bases and J lost 8, with 12 bases in between. The CDR3 loop spans 12 amino acids. Germline-derived CDR1 and CDR2 are LNHDA and SQIVND (reference sequence). CDR3 sequence (DNA): TGTGCCAGTAGTCAGACATCATGGGGCTACACCTTC. Translated, it gives CASSQTSWGYTF.

The rearrangement uses TRBV5-1 and TRBJ2-3; D is uncertain. Germline lookup yields CDR1 SGHRS and CDR2 YFSETQ. CDR3 length equals 13 residues. The V end lost 4 bases, the J end lost 1 base, and 7 bases lay between the germline ends. CDR3 amino acids: CASSVLGTDTQYF. Here the CDR3 DNA reads TGCGCCAGCAGCGTTTTAGGCACAGATACGCAGTATTTT.

The V call is TRBV7-6, the J call TRBJ1-1; no definite D call. The CDR3 spans 17 residues. V shed 4 bases and J shed 1 base, with 19 bases lying between them. Looked up from germline, CDR1 is SGHVS and CDR2 is FNYEAQ. The CDR3 coding sequence is TGTGCCAGCAGCTCCCGGTTTTGGAGGACGGGGAACACTGAAGCTTTCTTT. Its translation is CASSSRFWRTGNTEAFF.